The 26 T cell receptor beta chains reported below all come from one sample, sequenced in a study of CD8+ T cells in alopecia areata. As the sequencing template, cDNA was produced by extracting RNA and reverse transcribing it. Profiling relied on immunoSEQ multiplex PCR, and the TCRdb table lists in-frame clones only, not all of them. Of more than 110,000 clones listed, approximately 85% were seen once; the top ten hold just under 25%. Treatment denoted: oral pan-JAK inhibitor, 5-10 mg twice daily. Here the sequenced sample was CD8+ T cells sorted from blood, taken at week 4, from a patient treated with tofacitinib. All receptors come from a human donor with alopecia areata.

V is TRBV19 and J is TRBJ1-5; perhaps TRBD1 as D (6 bases). This CDR3 comprises 15 residues. Trimming removed 6 bases at V and 4 bases at J, with 16 bases between. CDR1 is LNHDA, CDR2 SQIVND, per germline (reference sequence). The CDR3: CASSSQGNNNQPQHF. CDR3 nucleotides: TGTGCCAGTAGCTCACAGGGAAATAATAATCAGCCCCAGCATTTT.

The chain carries TRBV5-1 and TRBJ2-5, with TRBD2 as a possible D gene (5 bases). CDR1 is SGHRS, CDR2 YFSETQ, per germline. The CDR3 loop spans 15 amino acids. The V gene lost 4 bases and the J gene lost 10 bases, with 23 bases spanning the gap. The CDR3 protein is CASSVAVGSLADQYF. In DNA, the CDR3 is TGCGCCAGCAGCGTTGCAGTGGGGTCCCTAGCAGACCAGTACTTC. Full variable domain (outside the CDR3, taken from reference TRBV5-1 and TRBJ2-5): KAGVTQTPRYLIKTRGQQVTLSCSPISGHRSVSWYQQTPGQGLQFLFEYFSETQRNKGNFPGRFSGRQFSNSRSEMNVSTLELGDSALYLCASSVAVGSLADQYFGPGTRLLVL.

The chain is built from TRBV4-1 and TRBJ1-2; D gene ambiguous. Between the trimmed V and J ends, which lost 2 bases and 4 bases, there was a span of 20 bases. Germline CDR1 reads MGHRA; CDR2 reads YSYEKL. This CDR3 has 17 residues. CDR3 in amino acids: CASSQSPTDYNPYGYTF. CDR3 DNA: TGCGCCAGCAGCCAATCCCCTACAGACTACAACCCCTATGGCTACACCTTC.

The rearrangement joins TRBV2 to TRBJ2-1, with D uncertain. Deletions cut 10 bases from V and 8 bases from J, with 15 bases between. CDR3 length equals 12 residues. Germline V gene sequence: CDR1 SNHLY, CDR2 FYNNEI. CDR3 nucleotides: TGTGCCACCTCCCTTAGAAGCTATGAGCAGTTCTTC. Amino acid sequence: CATSLRSYEQFF.

This chain connects TRBV4-1 to TRBJ2-3; D is uncertain. Between the trimmed V and J ends, which lost 4 bases and 1 base, there was a span of 15 bases. Per the germline V gene, CDR1 is MGHRA and CDR2 is YSYEKL. The CDR3 sequence is 16 residues long. CDR3 amino acids: CASSLSPPDRTDTQYF. CDR3 bases: TGCGCCAGCAGCCTCAGTCCCCCCGACCGCACAGATACGCAGTATTTT.

This clone was found once. The rearrangement links TRBV11-2 to TRBJ2-7; 10 bases are shared with TRBD1. The J segment lost 1 base and the V segment lost 4 bases, leaving 4 bases of the junction unmatched. This CDR3 has 15 residues. Germline values: CDR1 SGHAT, CDR2 FQNNGV. The CDR3 DNA is TGTGCCAGCAGCTCGGGACAGGGGTTTTCCTACGAGCAGTACTTC. Residues: CASSSGQGFSYEQYF.

The V gene is TRBV6-6, the J gene TRBJ1-1; D gene ambiguous. The CDR3 spans 14 residues. Looked up from germline, CDR1 is MNHNY and CDR2 is SVGAGI (reference sequence). Trimming removed 0 bases from V and 4 bases from J, with 9 bases in between. The chain's CDR3 is CASSYSTGSTEAFF. The DNA for the CDR3 is TGTGCCAGCAGTTACTCTACCGGGAGCACTGAAGCTTTCTTT.

The V and J genes are TRBV4-3 and TRBJ2-7, with 7 bases matching TRBD1. J lost 4 bases, V lost 1 base, and 4 bases had no gene match. Germline CDR1 is LGHNA and CDR2 is YSLEER. The CDR3 consists of 14 residues. The CDR3 nucleotides read TGCGCCAGCAGCCAAGGGCGACAGGGTTACGAGCAGTACTTC. Protein: CASSQGRQGYEQYF.

The V and J genes are TRBV6-1 and TRBJ2-7; 11 bases agree with TRBD1. The V segment lost 4 bases and the J segment 3 bases; nucleotides outside the gene matches: 11. CDR1 and CDR2 (germline): MNHNS, SASEGT. The CDR3 has 17 residues. This CDR3 is CASSGNPGQGAIYEQYF. In nucleotides, the CDR3 is TGTGCCAGCAGTGGAAACCCCGGACAGGGGGCCATCTACGAGCAGTACTTC.

This chain uses TRBV10-2 with TRBJ1-2, with D hard to call. Trimming removed 1 base at V and 10 bases at J, with 13 bases between. From germline, CDR1 is WSHSY and CDR2 SAAADI. The CDR3 is made up of 13 amino acids. The CDR3 is CASSEYLAVDYTF. The CDR3 DNA sequence: TGCGCCAGCAGTGAGTATCTGGCCGTGGACTACACCTTC.

The chain employs TRBV7-9 and TRBJ2-1; 7 positions agree with TRBD2. The V gene's germline CDR1 is SEHNR and CDR2 FQNEAQ (reference sequence). With 5 bases clipped from V and 8 bases from J, the junction kept 3 bases outside the gene matches. CDR3 size: 12 residues. The CDR3 DNA sequence: TGTGCCAGCAGCCTCCGGGGGGATGAGCAGTTCTTC. Translation gives CASSLRGDEQFF.

The chain combines TRBV5-1 with TRBJ2-7; the match to TRBD1 covers 7 bases. Per the germline V gene, CDR1 is SGHRS and CDR2 is YFSETQ. J gave up 0 bases and V 1 base, and 10 bases lay outside the gene matches. The CDR3 sequence is 17 residues long. CDR3 amino acids: CASSLYPGTVSSYEQYF. The CDR3 nucleotides are TGCGCCAGCAGCTTGTACCCTGGGACAGTTTCCTCCTACGAGCAGTACTTC.

CDR3 residues: CASTWRGETNEQFF. The CDR3 bases are TGTGCCAGCACTTGGCGGGGGGAAACCAATGAGCAGTTCTTC. The chain is built from TRBV2 and TRBJ2-1; 8 bases agree with TRBD2. The germline V gene has CDR1 SNHLY and CDR2 FYNNEI. V lost 7 bases, J lost 6 bases, and 8 bases stayed unmatched. This CDR3 comprises 14 residues.

The chain employs TRBV29-1 and TRBJ2-2; D tentatively reads TRBD1 or TRBD2 (5 bases each). V lost 4 bases, J lost 1 base, and 7 bases lay in between. The CDR3 is made up of 13 amino acids. Germline CDR1 and CDR2: SQVTM and ANQGSEA. The CDR3 loop is CSVVGENTGELFF. The CDR3 DNA is TGCAGCGTTGTGGGGGAGAACACCGGGGAGCTGTTTTTT.

The genes are TRBV7-9 and TRBJ2-5; 7 bases fit TRBD2. The CDR3 consists of 14 residues. CDR1 SEHNR and CDR2 FQNEAQ come from the germline V gene (reference sequence). J was trimmed by 2 bases and V by 5 bases; bases with no gene match: 5. CDR3 loop: CASSPSGVQETQYF. CDR3 nucleotides: TGTGCCAGCAGCCCGAGCGGGGTACAAGAGACCCAGTACTTC.

The chain uses TRBV5-4 and TRBJ2-3, with D hard to call. Germline CDR1 is SGHNT and CDR2 is YYREEE (reference sequence). The germline V and J ends were trimmed by 4 bases and 4 bases, with 13 bases remaining between them. The CDR3 is 14 amino acids. The CDR3 DNA reads as TGTGCCAGCAGCCATCGTATGACCCCAGATACGCAGTATTTT. It encodes CASSHRMTPDTQYF.

The V gene is TRBV6-6, the J gene TRBJ2-3, with D maybe TRBD2 (5 bases). V was cut by 7 bases and J by 0 bases, with 17 bases left in between. CDR3 length: 16 amino acids. Germline values: CDR1 MNHNY, CDR2 SVGAGI (reference sequence). The CDR3 loop reads CASIREAAASTDTQYF. The CDR3, as DNA: TGTGCCAGCATTAGGGAAGCGGCGGCGAGCACAGATACGCAGTATTTT.

The chain recombines TRBV27 with TRBJ2-5; 9 nucleotides align to TRBD2. This CDR3 contains 15 residues. The junction had 5 bases not matched to a gene; V was cut back by 6 bases and J by 0 bases. Germline V gene sequence: CDR1 MNHEY, CDR2 SMNVEV (reference sequence). As DNA, the CDR3 is TGTGCCAGCAGCCCTAGCGGGACGTACCAAGAGACCCAGTACTTC. This codes for CASSPSGTYQETQYF.

V is TRBV28 and J is TRBJ1-2; D not certain. The CDR3 contains 12 residues. Germline assignment: CDR1 MDHEN and CDR2 SYDVKM. V dropped 6 bases and J dropped 7 bases, with 12 bases sitting between them. This chain's CDR3 is CASSSYSVGYTF. In DNA, the CDR3 is TGTGCCAGCAGCTCATACAGCGTTGGCTACACCTTC.

CDR3 sequence (DNA): TGTGCCAGCAGCCCATCGGGAAGCTCCTACGAGCAGTACTTC. It encodes CASSPSGSSYEQYF. The rearrangement uses TRBV7-8 and TRBJ2-7; a weak D match, TRBD2 (5 bases). The CDR3 totals 14 residues. Germline CDR1 reads SGHVS; CDR2 reads FQNEAQ. The V end lost 5 bases, the J end lost 0 bases, and 11 bases lay between the germline ends. The full variable domain, in which reference TRBV7-8 and TRBJ2-7 provide the parts outside the CDR3, is GAGVSQSPRYKVAKRGQDVALRCDPISGHVSLFWYQQALGQGPEFLTYFQNEAQLDKSGLPSDRFFAERPEGSVSTLKIQRTQQEDSAVYLCASSPSGSSYEQYFGPGTRLTVT.

This sequence joins TRBV15 and TRBJ2-7; TRBD2 might be the D (7 bases). In germline, CDR1 is LNHNV, CDR2 YYDKDF (reference sequence). The CDR3 spans 13 residues. V lost 3 bases and J 5 bases, leaving 11 bases between the germline ends. CDR3 region: CATSSGGDNEQYF. In DNA, the CDR3 is TGTGCCACCAGCAGTGGGGGGGACAACGAGCAGTACTTC.

The chain has TRBV2 and TRBJ1-2; 7 bases line up with TRBD1. Germline trimming cut 3 bases from V and 5 bases from J; bases unmatched to any gene: 6. The CDR3 length is 14 residues. The V gene's germline CDR1 is SNHLY and CDR2 FYNNEI. The CDR3 DNA sequence: TGTGCCAGCAGTGAGGCCAGGGGGAATTATGGCTACACCTTC. It encodes CASSEARGNYGYTF.

V is TRBV6-6 and J is TRBJ2-4; 7 bases fit TRBD1. Germline V lookup: CDR1 MNHNY, CDR2 SVGAGI (reference sequence). The V segment lost 0 bases and the J segment 9 bases; nucleotides outside the gene matches: 11. The CDR3 has 16 residues. The CDR3 nucleotides read TGTGCCAGCAGTTACTCATCGGGACAGTCGTTTGGCATTCAGTACTTC. Its translation is CASSYSSGQSFGIQYF.

This clone appeared a single time. V gene TRBV6-5 combines with J gene TRBJ1-1; TRBD1 matches at 7 bases. Germline V CDR1 and CDR2: MNHEY, SVGAGI. This CDR3 has 15 amino acids. With V trimmed by 2 bases and J by 3 bases, 6 bases remained unmatched. Here the CDR3 reads CASSYGRTGHTEAFF. CDR3 in DNA: TGTGCCAGCAGTTACGGGAGGACAGGCCACACTGAAGCTTTCTTT.

The DNA for the CDR3 is TGTGCCAGCAGCTCCCTAGGCAATGAGCAGTTCTTC. Translation gives CASSSLGNEQFF. V is TRBV5-6 and J is TRBJ2-1, with D uncertain. The length of the CDR3 is 12 residues. V lost 3 bases, J lost 6 bases, and 7 bases lay in between. The germline V gene has CDR1 SGHDT and CDR2 YYEEEE. The full variable domain, completed using reference TRBV5-6 and TRBJ2-1, is DAGVTQSPTHLIKTRGQQVTLRCSPKSGHDTVSWYQQALGQGPQFIFQYYEEEERQRGNFPDRFSGHQFPNYSSELNVNALLLGDSALYLCASSSLGNEQFFGPGTRLTVL.

The chain carries TRBV4-2 and TRBJ2-7; no reliable D call. The germline V gene has CDR1 LGHNA and CDR2 YNFKEQ. The length of the CDR3 is 17 residues. Deletions cut 4 bases from V and 1 base from J, with 20 bases between. The chain's CDR3 is CASSPSGWAHFSYEQYF. In DNA form, the CDR3 reads TGTGCCAGCAGCCCCAGTGGGTGGGCGCACTTTTCCTACGAGCAGTACTTC.